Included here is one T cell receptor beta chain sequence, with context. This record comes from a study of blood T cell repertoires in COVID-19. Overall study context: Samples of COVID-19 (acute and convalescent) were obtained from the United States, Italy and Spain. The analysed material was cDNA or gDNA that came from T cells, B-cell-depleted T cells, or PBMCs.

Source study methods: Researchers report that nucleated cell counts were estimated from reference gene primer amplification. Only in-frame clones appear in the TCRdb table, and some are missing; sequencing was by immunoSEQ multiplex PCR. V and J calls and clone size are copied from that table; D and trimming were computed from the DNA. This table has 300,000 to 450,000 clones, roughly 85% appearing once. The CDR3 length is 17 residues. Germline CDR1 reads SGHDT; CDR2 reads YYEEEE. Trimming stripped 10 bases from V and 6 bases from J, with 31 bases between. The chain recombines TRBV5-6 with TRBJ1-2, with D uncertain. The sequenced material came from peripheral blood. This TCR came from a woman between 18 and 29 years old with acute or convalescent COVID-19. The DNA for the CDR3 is TGTGCCGTGCTCCCACTGGAATCCAACCTTTATAGCCATGGCTACACCTTC. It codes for CAVLPLESNLYSHGYTF.